The 16 T cell receptor beta chains presented below share a single source sample, sequenced in a study of CD8 T cells in ankylosing spondylitis (TCRdb year 2017). The paper's findings and limits, for the study overall: A TCR beta motif made up of about eight highly homologous amino acid variants appeared to be characteristic of blood from ankylosing spondylitis patients.

The library came from 5' RACE. Sequenced on an Illumina HiSeq 2500. TCRdb handled the public reads itself, with Q25 trimming in fastp and clone calling in MiXCR, and kept productive beta chains. Each CDR3 protein gets just one entry, which takes the most common genes and DNA from the rows behind it. Recorded for this sample are about 210,000 distinct CDR3 sequences; around 7.9% of them occurred a single time. 13% to 15% of the sample is taken by the ten largest. These receptors' antigens are unknown. Input material: blood, either unsorted or a sorted T cell fraction (not recorded which). These TCRs come from a male donor with ankylosing spondylitis.

This clonotype was recorded at least ten times. This rearrangement joins TRBV6-1 to TRBJ2-3, with 9 bases fitting TRBD2. J was trimmed by 2 bases and V by 4 bases; bases with no gene match: 1. CDR1 and CDR2 from the germline V gene are MNHNS and SASEGT. The CDR3 runs to 14 residues. In DNA form, the CDR3 reads TGTGCCAGCAGTGGCGGGGGGGCCACAGATACGCAGTATTTT. Its translation: CASSGGGATDTQYF.

This clonotype was counted a few times. The chain is built from TRBV28 and TRBJ1-5; TRBD1 might be the D (5 bases). Looked up from germline, CDR1 is MDHEN and CDR2 is SYDVKM. This CDR3 has 16 amino acids. Trimming took off 2 bases at V and 5 bases at J, with 16 bases between the two ends. Here the CDR3 DNA reads TGTGCCAGCAGTTTAAGGGGCTCCTCTTGGTATCAGCCCCAGCATTTT. Residues: CASSLRGSSWYQPQHF.

This clonotype was seen at least ten times. This sequence joins TRBV6-5 and TRBJ1-2; 7 positions agree with TRBD1. Germline lookup yields CDR1 MNHEY and CDR2 SVGAGI. The CDR3 has 19 amino acids. Trimming cost V 0 bases and J 6 bases; bases outside gene matches: 19. CDR3 in DNA: TGTGCCAGCAGTTACTCCCCCCGACAGGGAGGGGGAATGTTTGATGGCTACACCTTC. It encodes CASSYSPRQGGGMFDGYTF.

This clonotype was recorded at least ten times. The chain recombines TRBV2 with TRBJ2-2; D is ambiguous. This CDR3 comprises 13 residues. The germline V and J ends were trimmed by 5 bases and 1 base, with 5 bases remaining between them. Germline V gene lookup returns CDR1 SNHLY and CDR2 FYNNEI. The CDR3 nucleotides read TGTGCCAGCAGTCGACGGAACACCGGGGAGCTGTTTTTT. This sequence encodes CASSRRNTGELFF.

Many counts were recorded for this clonotype. J is TRBJ2-3 and V is TRBV4-3; D uncertain. This CDR3 is built from 14 residues. The germline V and J ends were trimmed by 4 bases and 5 bases, with 13 bases remaining between them. CDR1 and CDR2 from the germline V gene are LGHNA and YSLEER. The CDR3 DNA sequence: TGCGCCAGCAGCCCCCGTTGGACCGGAGATACGCAGTATTTT. Amino acids: CASSPRWTGDTQYF.

This clonotype was seen at least ten times. This chain joins TRBV4-3 and TRBJ2-7; no clear D. The V gene's germline CDR1 is LGHNA and CDR2 YSLEER. Trimming shortened V by 1 base and J by 2 bases, and 12 bases separated the two germline ends. The CDR3 sequence is 15 residues long. CDR3 nucleotide sequence: TGCGCCAGCAGCCAAGGAAGGGCCGGTACCTACGAGCAGTACTTC. Its translation: CASSQGRAGTYEQYF.

At least ten counts were recorded for this clonotype. The chain carries TRBV6-2 or TRBV6-3 and TRBJ1-2; 9 nucleotides match TRBD1. Trimming at V came to 2 bases and at J to 2 bases, leaving 3 bases not matched to a gene. CDR1 MNHEY and CDR2 SVGEGT come from the germline V gene. The CDR3 runs to 15 residues. This chain's CDR3 is CASSYGTGPNYGYTF. Here the CDR3 DNA reads TGTGCCAGCAGTTACGGGACAGGGCCAAACTATGGCTACACCTTC.

This clonotype has at least ten counts. The chain couples TRBV4-3 to TRBJ2-2, with 9 bases identical to TRBD2. Germline V CDR1 and CDR2: LGHNA, YSLEER. The CDR3 sequence is 16 residues long. Germline trimming cut 4 bases from V and 2 bases from J; bases unmatched to any gene: 5. The CDR3 region is CASSPSGGLNTGELFF. The CDR3 bases are TGCGCCAGCAGCCCCAGCGGGGGGCTAAACACCGGGGAGCTGTTTTTT.

The chain couples TRBV4-3 to TRBJ2-2, with 9 bases that match TRBD2. CDR3 size: 18 residues. The germline gives CDR1 LGHNA, CDR2 YSLEER. Trimming cost V 0 bases and J 5 bases; bases outside gene matches: 10. CDR3 protein: CASSQDRMERGATGELFF. The CDR3, as DNA: TGCGCCAGCAGCCAAGATAGAATGGAGCGGGGGGCGACCGGGGAGCTGTTTTTT.

This clonotype was seen ten or more times. The chain uses TRBV15 and TRBJ1-1, with no clear D. The germline gives CDR1 LNHNV, CDR2 YYDKDF (reference sequence). This CDR3 contains 14 residues. V was cut by 1 base and J by 4 bases, with 10 bases left in between. CDR3 nucleotide sequence: TGTGCCACCAGCAGAGGTGGTGAGGCCACTGAAGCTTTCTTT. As protein: CATSRGGEATEAFF.

This clonotype was detected many times. This chain joins TRBV12-3 or TRBV12-4 and TRBJ1-5, with no clear D. The CDR3 sequence is 18 residues long. Trimming shortened V by 7 bases and J by 6 bases, and 28 bases separated the two germline ends. Written as DNA, the CDR3 is TGTGCCAGCACCCTTCGTACGGAGGGCCAAAATTATCGTCAGCCCCAGCATTTT. It translates to CASTLRTEGQNYRQPQHF.

This clonotype occurred many times. The gene calls are TRBV10-3 and TRBJ2-1; 9 positions agree with TRBD1. The V and J ends lost 4 bases and 4 bases, in that order; junction bases with no gene match: 8. The CDR3 is 16 amino acids. CDR1 is ENHRY and CDR2 is SYGVKD in the germline V gene. This CDR3 is CAISGQTGGRYNEQFF. The DNA for the CDR3 is TGTGCCATCAGTGGTCAGACAGGGGGACGGTACAATGAGCAGTTCTTC.

This clonotype was detected many times. The chain carries TRBV11-2 and TRBJ2-5; D may match TRBD1 or TRBD2 (5 bases each). V lost 0 bases and J lost 1, with 9 bases in between. CDR3 size: 15 residues. CDR1 is SGHAT and CDR2 is FQNNGV in the germline V gene. The CDR3 coding sequence is TGTGCCAGCAGCTTAGAGTATGGGGGCCAAGAGACCCAGTACTTC. This translates into CASSLEYGGQETQYF.

This clonotype was picked up a small number of times. This rearrangement joins TRBV5-7 to TRBJ1-1, with TRBD1 as a possible D gene (5 bases). TRBV5-7 falls under the ORF class, with uncertain function. Trimming stripped 3 bases from V and 5 bases from J, with 14 bases between. The CDR3 runs 14 residues. The CDR3 sequence is CASSCQGSWTEAFF. The CDR3 coding sequence is TGTGCCAGCAGCTGCCAGGGAAGTTGGACTGAAGCTTTCTTT.

Many counts were recorded for this clonotype. The rearrangement uses TRBV10-3 and TRBJ1-2; TRBD1 is a possible D gene (6 bases). The CDR3 contains 14 residues. The V gene lost 3 bases and the J gene lost 4 bases, with 12 bases spanning the gap. Germline V gives CDR1 ENHRY, CDR2 SYGVKD. CDR3 sequence reads: CAISDLTGSYGYTF. Here the CDR3 DNA reads TGTGCCATCAGTGACCTGACAGGAAGCTATGGCTACACCTTC.

This clonotype was observed a few times. This rearrangement joins TRBV4-3 to TRBJ1-1, with TRBD1 as a possible D gene (6 bases). The CDR3 loop spans 12 amino acids. Trimming pared 1 base from V and 13 bases from J, leaving 13 bases between. In germline, CDR1 is LGHNA, CDR2 YSLEER. DNA of the CDR3: TGCGCCAGCAGCCAAGCCCCTAACAGGGTTTTCTTT. Its protein product is CASSQAPNRVFF.